One sample yielded the 3 T cell receptor beta chains listed below, sequenced in a study of HIV-infected children after antiretroviral therapy interruption. The treatment was: PENTA 11 planned treatment interruption arm or continuous ART arm. Unique molecular identifiers were included in an RNA-based 3' RACE TCR library. TCRdb reanalysed the 3' RACE reads using MiXCR and keeps one entry per CDR3 protein. The sample includes roughly 15,000 distinct CDR3 sequences, about 3% seen only once; the top ten take around 31%. The sample here was CD45RO+ CD8+ T cells from PBMCs, pooled from several time points, taken from a donor given antiretroviral therapy, either interrupted or continuous. Subset reported: memory CD8+ CD45RO+ CD45RA- T cells. These receptors all stem from a pool of human donors with HIV.

This clonotype is medium-sized in the sample. V and J are TRBV7-9 and TRBJ2-1; D perhaps matches TRBD1 (6 bases). This CDR3 comprises 16 residues. Germline CDR1 and CDR2: SEHNR and FQNEAQ (reference sequence). V lost 4 bases to trimming and J lost 0 bases, with 13 bases between them. The CDR3 spells CASSSTTGYSYNEQFF. Written as DNA, the CDR3 is TGTGCCAGCAGCTCGACAACAGGGTACTCCTACAATGAGCAGTTCTTC.

This clonotype was seen ten or more times. The V call is TRBV24-1, the J call TRBJ1-5; D may be TRBD1 (5 bases). Germline V CDR1 and CDR2: KGHDR, SFDVKD. The CDR3 runs 15 residues. The germline V and J ends were trimmed by 3 bases and 5 bases, with 13 bases remaining between them. Here the CDR3 reads CATSDHRGTDQPQHF. In nucleotides, the CDR3 is TGTGCCACCAGTGATCACAGAGGGACGGATCAGCCCCAGCATTTT.

The chain recombines TRBV29-1 with TRBJ1-2, with D hard to call. Germline CDR1 is SQVTM and CDR2 is ANQGSEA. This CDR3 spans 13 amino acids. V was pared by 3 bases and J by 3 bases, with 11 bases between. This CDR3 is CSVDQSGDYGYTF. The DNA for the CDR3 is TGCAGCGTTGACCAGTCAGGCGACTATGGCTACACCTTC.